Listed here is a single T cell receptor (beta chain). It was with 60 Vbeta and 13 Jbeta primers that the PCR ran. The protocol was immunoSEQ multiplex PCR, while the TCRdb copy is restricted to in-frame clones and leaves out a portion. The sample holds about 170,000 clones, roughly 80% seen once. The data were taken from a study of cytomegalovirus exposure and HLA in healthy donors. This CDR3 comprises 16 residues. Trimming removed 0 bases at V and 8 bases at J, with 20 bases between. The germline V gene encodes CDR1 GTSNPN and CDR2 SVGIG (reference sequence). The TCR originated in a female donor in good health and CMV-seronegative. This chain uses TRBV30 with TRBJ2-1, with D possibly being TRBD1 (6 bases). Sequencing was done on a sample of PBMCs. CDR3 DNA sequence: TGTGCCTGGAGTGTACAACTCCAGGGGCCCCTTGATGAGCAGTTCTTC. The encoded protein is CAWSVQLQGPLDEQFF.